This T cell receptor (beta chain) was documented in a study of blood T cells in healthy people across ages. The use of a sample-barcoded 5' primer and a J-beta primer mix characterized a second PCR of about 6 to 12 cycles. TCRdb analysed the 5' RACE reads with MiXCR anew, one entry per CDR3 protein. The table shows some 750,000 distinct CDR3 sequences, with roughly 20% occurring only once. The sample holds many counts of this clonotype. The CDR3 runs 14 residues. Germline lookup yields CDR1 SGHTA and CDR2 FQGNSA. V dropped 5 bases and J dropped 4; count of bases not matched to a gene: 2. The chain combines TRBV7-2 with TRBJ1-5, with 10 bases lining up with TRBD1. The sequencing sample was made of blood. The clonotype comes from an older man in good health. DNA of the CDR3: TGTGCCAGCAGCGGGACAGGGGCAAATCAGCCCCAGCATTTT. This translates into CASSGTGANQPQHF.